The TCR beta chain under discussion was sequenced for a study of cytomegalovirus exposure and HLA in healthy donors. Study overall: Around 80 million unique TCR sequences came from HLA-typed donors in an early release. Study outcomes and limitations: Reports described diagnosis of cytomegalovirus status by the classifier as highly specific and sensitive.

While unrecorded immune exposures were likely, the donors were nominally healthy when sampled. CDR3 length: 16 amino acids. Trimming removed 0 bases from V and 2 bases from J; junction bases left unmatched: 3. CDR1 and CDR2 from the germline V gene are MNHEY and SMNVEV (reference sequence). About this clone itself: The target antigen is unknown.

Primers for the PCR totalled 60 Vbeta and 13 Jbeta. Measured with immunoSEQ multiplex PCR; TCRdb has only the in-frame clones, and not every one. The sample has fewer than 150,000 clones, around 86% seen once. This clonotype was obtained from a female donor in good health and CMV-seronegative. The genes are TRBV27 and TRBJ2-1; 8 positions agree with TRBD2. Sample: PBMCs. The CDR3 nucleotides read TGTGCCAGCAGTTTATCGGGACTAGAAGCCTACAATGAGCAGTTCTTC. Its protein product is CASSLSGLEAYNEQFF.